This TCR beta chain appears in the sequencing data of a study of blood T cells in healthy people across ages. Points from the study as a whole: Correlation between TCR beta diversity and naive T cell percentage was strong.

J lost 1 base, V lost 4 bases, and 3 bases had no gene match. The CDR3 runs 13 residues. CDR1 DFQATT and CDR2 SNEGSKA come from the germline V gene (reference sequence). The authors ran a second PCR of 7 to 11 cycles using a sample-barcoded 5' primer and a J-beta primer mix. A tag from a template-switch adaptor with 12 random nucleotides marked each cDNA molecule. TCRdb analysed the 5' RACE reads with MiXCR anew, one entry per CDR3 protein. The sample has 800,000 to 1,000,000 distinct CDR3 sequences; roughly 50% are singletons. With respect to this clonotype: Its antigen is undetermined.

V is TRBV20-1 and J is TRBJ2-5; 7 bases agree with TRBD2. This receptor was taken from a man aged 25 to 40 in good health. Input material: blood. Here the CDR3 reads CSATGGSQETQYF. The CDR3 DNA follows: TGCAGTGCTACCGGGGGGTCCCAAGAGACCCAGTACTTC.